The 13 T cell receptor beta chains presented below share a single source sample, sequenced in a study of T cells in Graves' hyperthyroidism and ophthalmopathy. The investigators amplified TCR beta CDR3 regions from RNA transcripts. The TCR CDR3 was amplified in a first-round RT-PCR using the HTBI primer set. TCRdb analysed the multiplex PCR reads with MiXCR anew, one entry per CDR3 protein. The table shows hundreds of thousands of distinct CDR3 sequences, with 35% occurring only once. The specimen was blood. The receptors shown here come from a woman in her 40s with Graves' hyperthyroidism.

In its sample, this clonotype was seen many times. The rearrangement joins TRBV20-1 to TRBJ2-7; D gene uncertain. The germline V gene encodes CDR1 DFQATT and CDR2 SNEGSKA (reference sequence). V lost 1 base and J lost 1, with 17 bases in between. This CDR3 has 16 residues. The CDR3 region has the DNA TGCAGTGCTAGAGGGGAAGCGAGTGGAACATCCTACGAGCAGTACTTC. Translation gives CSARGEASGTSYEQYF.

This clonotype has a count of ten or more. The chain recombines TRBV7-3 with TRBJ1-6; unclear D gene. The CDR3 contains 14 residues. The V gene lost 3 bases and the J gene lost 5 bases, with 8 bases spanning the gap. Looked up from germline, CDR1 is SGHTA and CDR2 is FQGTGA. The CDR3 region is CASSFGVHNSPLHF. The CDR3 nucleotides read TGTGCCAGCAGCTTCGGGGTCCATAATTCACCCCTCCACTTT.

This clonotype was observed many times. J is TRBJ1-2 and V is TRBV14; D is ambiguous. From germline, CDR1 is SGHDN and CDR2 FVKESK. The CDR3 totals 13 residues. V gave up 4 bases and J gave up 8 bases, with 14 bases separating them. CDR3 loop: CASSRAREGGYTF. For the CDR3, the DNA is TGTGCCAGCAGCCGTGCCCGGGAGGGAGGCTACACCTTC.

A few counts support this clonotype. The chain joins TRBV7-2 to TRBJ2-7, with D tentatively TRBD2 (5 bases). Trimming pared 5 bases from V and 3 bases from J, leaving 17 bases between. This CDR3 has 15 residues. Germline V gene data show CDR1 as SGHTA and CDR2 as FQGNSA. The CDR3 region has the DNA TGTGCCAGCAGCCAAGTACCGGGAAGAATCTACGAGCAGTACTTC. Translated: CASSQVPGRIYEQYF. The complete variable domain, with remaining parts taken from reference TRBV7-2 and TRBJ2-7, reads GAGVSQSPSNKVTEKGKDVELRCDPISGHTALYWYRQSLGQGLEFLIYFQGNSAPDKSGLPSDRFSAERTGGSVSTLTIQRTQQEDSAVYLCASSQVPGRIYEQYFGPGTRLTVT.

This chain links TRBV19 with TRBJ1-5; no firm D call. The CDR3 totals 16 residues. The V end lost 2 bases, the J end lost 1 base, and 12 bases lay between the germline ends. In germline, CDR1 is LNHDA, CDR2 SQIVND (reference sequence). The CDR3 here is CASSIIGGISNQPQHF. The CDR3 bases are TGTGCCAGTAGTATAATTGGAGGGATAAGCAATCAGCCCCAGCATTTT.

This clonotype was recorded many times. The rearrangement uses TRBV29-1 and TRBJ2-5, with 8 positions matching TRBD1. The V gene end was trimmed by 6 bases and the J gene end by 4 bases; junction bases not matched to a gene: 4. The CDR3 has 12 amino acids. The germline V gene encodes CDR1 SQVTM and CDR2 ANQGSEA. The DNA for the CDR3 is TGCAGCGTCGTCGGACAGGGAGAGACCCAGTACTTC. Residues: CSVVGQGETQYF.

This clonotype was seen more than once but under ten times. This chain uses TRBV27 with TRBJ1-5, with 7 nucleotides matching TRBD1. The trim removed 6 bases at V and 1 base at J, leaving 3 bases unmatched. This CDR3 is built from 14 residues. In germline, CDR1 is MNHEY, CDR2 SMNVEV (reference sequence). The CDR3 sequence is CASRSGQSNQPQHF. CDR3 in DNA: TGTGCCAGCAGATCGGGACAGAGCAATCAGCCCCAGCATTTT.

This clonotype appeared many times. The rearrangement links TRBV12-3 or TRBV12-4 to TRBJ1-1, with D unresolved. The CDR3 is made up of 13 amino acids. V dropped 3 bases and J dropped 6 bases, with 11 bases sitting between them. The CDR3 coding sequence is TGTGCCAGCAGTTTGGTGGGAAGCGCTGAAGCTTTCTTT. Translated, it gives CASSLVGSAEAFF.

Concerning this clonotype itself: Given a much more abundant clone one base away, this may be a read error. This rearrangement joins TRBV7-2 to TRBJ2-5; 10 nucleotides agree with TRBD2. Trimming removed 5 bases from V and 1 base from J; junction bases left unmatched: 1. This CDR3 is built from 14 residues. The germline V gene has CDR1 SGHTA and CDR2 FQGNSA. The CDR3 bases are TGTGCCAGCAGCCCTAGCGGGAGCCAAGAGACCCAGTACTTC. This sequence encodes CASSPSGSQETQYF.

As DNA, the CDR3 is TGTGCCAGCAGCTTAGATGGAAGCGGAACGTCCTACGAGCAGTACTTC. It codes for CASSLDGSGTSYEQYF. V usage is TRBV11-2 and J usage is TRBJ2-7; possibly TRBD2 for D (5 bases). This CDR3 is built from 16 residues. V lost 0 bases and J lost 1, with 13 bases in between. CDR1 is SGHAT, CDR2 FQNNGV, per germline.

The gene calls are TRBV15 and TRBJ2-5; a weak D match, TRBD1 (6 bases). Germline V gives CDR1 LNHNV, CDR2 YYDKDF (reference sequence). The CDR3 totals 15 residues. Trimming shortened V by 4 bases and J by 3 bases, and 15 bases separated the two germline ends. DNA for the CDR3: TGTGCCACCAGCATGTCCCAGGGACAAGAAGAGACCCAGTACTTC. Translating gives CATSMSQGQEETQYF. Drawing the rest from reference TRBV15 and TRBJ2-5, the complete variable domain is DAMVIQNPRYQVTQFGKPVTLSCSQTLNHNVMYWYQQKSSQAPKLLFHYYDKDFNNEADTPDNFQSRRPNTSFCFLDIRSPGLGDTAMYLCATSMSQGQEETQYFGPGTRLLVL.

This clonotype was seen more than once but under ten times. The chain recombines TRBV5-6 with TRBJ2-7; 10 bases map to TRBD2. Germline V lookup: CDR1 SGHDT, CDR2 YYEEEE. After removal of 1 base from V and 4 bases from J, the junction contained 8 bases not matched to a gene. CDR3 size: 16 residues. This CDR3 reads CASSLYPSGSRYEQYF. Here the CDR3 DNA reads TGTGCCAGCAGCTTGTATCCTAGCGGGAGTCGGTACGAGCAGTACTTC.

This sequence joins TRBV14 and TRBJ2-2; D gene unclear. Germline values: CDR1 SGHDN, CDR2 FVKESK. This CDR3 is 14 amino acids long. V lost 5 bases and J 3 bases, leaving 10 bases between the germline ends. The CDR3: CASSVVDHTGELFF. CDR3 in DNA: TGTGCCAGCAGCGTCGTAGACCACACCGGGGAGCTGTTTTTT.